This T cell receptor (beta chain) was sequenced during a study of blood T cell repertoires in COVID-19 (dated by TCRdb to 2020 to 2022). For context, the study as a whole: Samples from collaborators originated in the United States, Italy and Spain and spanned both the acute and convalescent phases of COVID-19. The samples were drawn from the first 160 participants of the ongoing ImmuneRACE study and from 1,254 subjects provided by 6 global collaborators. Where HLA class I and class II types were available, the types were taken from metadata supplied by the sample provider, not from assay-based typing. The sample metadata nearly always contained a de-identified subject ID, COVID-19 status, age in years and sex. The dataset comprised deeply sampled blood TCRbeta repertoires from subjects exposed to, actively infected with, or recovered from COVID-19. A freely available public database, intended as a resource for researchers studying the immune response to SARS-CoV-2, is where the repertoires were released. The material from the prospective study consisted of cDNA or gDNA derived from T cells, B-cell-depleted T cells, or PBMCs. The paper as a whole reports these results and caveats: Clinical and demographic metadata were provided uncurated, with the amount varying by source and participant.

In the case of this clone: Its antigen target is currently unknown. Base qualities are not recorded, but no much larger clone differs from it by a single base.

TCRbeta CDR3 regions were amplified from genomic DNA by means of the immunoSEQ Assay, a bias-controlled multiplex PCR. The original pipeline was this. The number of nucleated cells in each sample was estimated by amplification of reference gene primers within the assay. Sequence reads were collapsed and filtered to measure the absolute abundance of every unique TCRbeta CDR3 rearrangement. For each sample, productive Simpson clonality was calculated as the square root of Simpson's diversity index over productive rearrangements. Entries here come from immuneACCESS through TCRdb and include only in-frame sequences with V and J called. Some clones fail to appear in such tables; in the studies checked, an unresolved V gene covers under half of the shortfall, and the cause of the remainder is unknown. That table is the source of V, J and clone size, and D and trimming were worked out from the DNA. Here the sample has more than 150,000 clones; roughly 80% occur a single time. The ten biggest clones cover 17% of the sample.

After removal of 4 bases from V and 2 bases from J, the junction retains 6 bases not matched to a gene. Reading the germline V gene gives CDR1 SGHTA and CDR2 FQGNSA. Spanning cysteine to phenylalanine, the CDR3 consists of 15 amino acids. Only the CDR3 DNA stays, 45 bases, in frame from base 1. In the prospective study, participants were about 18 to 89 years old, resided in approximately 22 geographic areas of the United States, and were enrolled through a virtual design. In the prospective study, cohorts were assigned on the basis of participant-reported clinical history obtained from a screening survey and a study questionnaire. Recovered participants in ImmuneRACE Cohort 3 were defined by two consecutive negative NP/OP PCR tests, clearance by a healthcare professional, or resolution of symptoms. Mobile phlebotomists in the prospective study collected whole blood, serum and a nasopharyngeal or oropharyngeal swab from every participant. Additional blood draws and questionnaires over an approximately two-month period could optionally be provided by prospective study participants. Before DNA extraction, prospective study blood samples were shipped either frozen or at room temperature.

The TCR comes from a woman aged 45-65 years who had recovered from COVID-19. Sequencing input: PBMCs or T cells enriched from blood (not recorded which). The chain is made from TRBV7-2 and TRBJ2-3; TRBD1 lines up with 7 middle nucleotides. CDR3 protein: CASSSPGQFTDTQYF. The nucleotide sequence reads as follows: TGTGCCAGCAGCTCACCGGGACAGTTCACAGATACGCAGTATTTT.